This paragraph reports one T cell receptor (beta chain). This sample stems from a study of OX40 agonist ivuxolimab in advanced cancers. Study details: Dose-escalation cases comprised hepatocellular carcinoma, melanoma, renal cell or head and neck cancer.

Profiled with immunoSEQ multiplex PCR; TCRdb holds only in-frame clones, not every one. Of fewer than 20,000 clones in the sample, over 75% were seen once. The source is an adult with an advanced solid tumor such as melanoma, head and neck, liver or kidney cancer. The specimen comprised CD4+ or CD8+ T cells sorted from blood, sampled in a trial of the OX40 agonist ivuxolimab.

CDR3 protein: CASSVGGGLGDTQYF. CDR3 sequence (DNA): TGTGCCAGCAGCGTAGGAGGGGGCCTGGGCGATACGCAGTATTTT. The V and J genes are TRBV9 and TRBJ2-3, with 7 bases lining up with TRBD1. Germline values: CDR1 SGDLS, CDR2 YYNGEE. The CDR3 length is 15 residues. The ends lost 0 bases at V and 6 bases at J; junction bases unmatched: 7.